The clone carrying this T cell receptor (beta chain) was counted between two and nine times. Its specificity is unknown. The sample is drawn from a study of blood T cells in healthy people across ages. The donors, healthy Caucasians from Russia, were aged about 6 to 95. Investigators took around 11 milliliters of peripheral blood from every donor. This CDR3 is 15 amino acids long. Trimming cost V 3 bases and J 0 bases; bases outside gene matches: 5. Germline V gene sequence: CDR1 DFQATT, CDR2 SNEGSKA (reference sequence). Study-wide results and caveats: Naive T cell percentage and TCR beta diversity correlated strongly.

Primers used in a second PCR of about 7 to 12 cycles were a sample-barcoded 5' primer and a J-beta primer mix. Each cDNA molecule carried a tag from a template-switch adaptor that contained 12 random nucleotides. TCRdb itself ran the 5' RACE reads through MiXCR, one entry per CDR3 protein. The sample has 1,500,000 or so distinct CDR3 sequences; about 42% are singletons. This sequence was found in a young woman in good health. Source material: blood. This chain joins TRBV20-1 and TRBJ1-3, with TRBD1 matching 7 bases. CDR3 bases: TGCAGTGCTAGGGACAGGACTTCCTCTGGAAACACCATATATTTT. Translation gives CSARDRTSSGNTIYF.